Here is one T cell receptor (beta chain) with its context. The data were taken from a study of control samples from healthy donors and cancer patients. Between the trimmed V and J ends, which lost 3 bases and 2 bases, there was a span of 7 bases. The CDR3 is made up of 13 amino acids. Here immunoSEQ multiplex PCR was the method, and the copy in TCRdb shows in-frame clones only, minus some. The repertoire holds 150,000 to 200,000 clones, with over 85% as singletons. The material sequenced was blood. The chain combines TRBV12-3 or TRBV12-4 with TRBJ2-5; D gene ambiguous. This TCR came from a woman aged 40-49 years in good health. In nucleotides, the CDR3 is TGTGCCAGCAGTTTGGGTAGACAAGAGACCCAGTACTTC. This codes for CASSLGRQETQYF.